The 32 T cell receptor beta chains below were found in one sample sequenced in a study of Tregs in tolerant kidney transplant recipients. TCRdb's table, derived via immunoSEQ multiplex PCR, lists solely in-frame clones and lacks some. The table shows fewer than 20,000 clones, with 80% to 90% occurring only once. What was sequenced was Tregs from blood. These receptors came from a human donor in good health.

The DNA for the CDR3 is TGTGCCAGCAGCCCCAAGACAGGAATCTTTTACAATGAGCAGTTCTTC. Its translation is CASSPKTGIFYNEQFF. The genes are TRBV5-8 and TRBJ2-1; tentatively, D is TRBD1 (6 bases). Germline V gene sequence: CDR1 SGHTS, CDR2 YDEGEE. This CDR3 is built from 16 residues. V lost 4 bases and J 4 bases, leaving 18 bases between the germline ends.

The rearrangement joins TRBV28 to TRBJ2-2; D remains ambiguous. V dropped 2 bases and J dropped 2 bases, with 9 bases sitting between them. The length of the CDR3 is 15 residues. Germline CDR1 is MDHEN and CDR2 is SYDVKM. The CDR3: CASSLGRFNTGELFF. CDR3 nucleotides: TGTGCCAGCAGTTTAGGGCGGTTTAACACCGGGGAGCTGTTTTTT.

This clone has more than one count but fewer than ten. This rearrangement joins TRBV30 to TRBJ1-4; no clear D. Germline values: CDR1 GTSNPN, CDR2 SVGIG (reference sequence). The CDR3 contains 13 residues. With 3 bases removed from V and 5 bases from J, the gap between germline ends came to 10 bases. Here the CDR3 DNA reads TGTGCCTGGAGGACTCAGAGGAATGAAAAACTGTTTTTT. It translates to CAWRTQRNEKLFF.

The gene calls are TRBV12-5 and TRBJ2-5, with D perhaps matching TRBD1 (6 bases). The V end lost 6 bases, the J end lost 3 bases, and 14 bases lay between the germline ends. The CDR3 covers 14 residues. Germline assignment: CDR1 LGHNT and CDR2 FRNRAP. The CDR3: CASGPRTDKETQYF. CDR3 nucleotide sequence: TGTGCTAGTGGCCCTAGGACAGACAAAGAGACCCAGTACTTC.

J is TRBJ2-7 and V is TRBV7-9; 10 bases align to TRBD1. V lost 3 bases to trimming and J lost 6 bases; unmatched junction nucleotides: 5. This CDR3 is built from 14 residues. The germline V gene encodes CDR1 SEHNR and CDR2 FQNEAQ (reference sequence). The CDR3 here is CASSFRDRGSEQYF. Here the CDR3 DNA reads TGTGCCAGCAGCTTCCGGGACAGGGGCTCCGAGCAGTACTTC.

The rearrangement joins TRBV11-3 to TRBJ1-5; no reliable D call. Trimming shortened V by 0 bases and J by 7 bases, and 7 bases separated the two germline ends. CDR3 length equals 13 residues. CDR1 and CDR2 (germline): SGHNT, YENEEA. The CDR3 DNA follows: TGTGCCAGCAGCTTAGATCAAGGGCAGCCCCAGCATTTT. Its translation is CASSLDQGQPQHF.

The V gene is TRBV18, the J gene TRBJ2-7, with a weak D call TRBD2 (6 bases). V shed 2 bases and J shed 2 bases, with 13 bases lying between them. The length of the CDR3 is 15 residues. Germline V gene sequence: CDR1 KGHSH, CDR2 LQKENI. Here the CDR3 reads CASSPGGNPPYEQYF. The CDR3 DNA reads TGTGCCAGCTCACCAGGCGGGAACCCCCCCTACGAGCAGTACTTC. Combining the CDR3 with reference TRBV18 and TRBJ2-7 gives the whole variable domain NAGVMQNPRHLVRRRGQEARLRCSPMKGHSHVYWYRQLPEEGLKFMVYLQKENIIDESGMPKERFSAEFPKEGPSILRIQQVVRGDSAAYFCASSPGGNPPYEQYFGPGTRLTVT.

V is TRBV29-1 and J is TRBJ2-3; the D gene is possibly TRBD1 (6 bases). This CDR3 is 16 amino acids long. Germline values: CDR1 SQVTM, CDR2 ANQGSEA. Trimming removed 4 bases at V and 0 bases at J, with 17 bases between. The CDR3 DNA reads TGCAGCGTTGGGTGGGGGCCGACTCCTAGCACAGATACGCAGTATTTT. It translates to CSVGWGPTPSTDTQYF.

CDR3 in amino acids: CASSPGLDGNTIYF. CDR3 nucleotide sequence: TGTGCCAGCAGCCCTGGATTAGATGGAAACACCATATATTTT. The chain couples TRBV7-3 to TRBJ1-3; D unresolved. CDR1 and CDR2 (germline): SGHTA, FQGTGA. The CDR3 totals 14 residues. V lost 5 bases and J 3 bases, leaving 11 bases between the germline ends.

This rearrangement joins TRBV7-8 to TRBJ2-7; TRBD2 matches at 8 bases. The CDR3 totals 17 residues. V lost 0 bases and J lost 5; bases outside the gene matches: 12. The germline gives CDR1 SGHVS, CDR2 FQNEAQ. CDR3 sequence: CASSLAGLGRGVNEQYF. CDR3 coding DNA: TGTGCCAGCAGCTTAGCTGGACTCGGGCGGGGGGTTAACGAGCAGTACTTC. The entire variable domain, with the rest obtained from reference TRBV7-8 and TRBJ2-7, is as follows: GAGVSQSPRYKVAKRGQDVALRCDPISGHVSLFWYQQALGQGPEFLTYFQNEAQLDKSGLPSDRFFAERPEGSVSTLKIQRTQQEDSAVYLCASSLAGLGRGVNEQYFGPGTRLTVT.

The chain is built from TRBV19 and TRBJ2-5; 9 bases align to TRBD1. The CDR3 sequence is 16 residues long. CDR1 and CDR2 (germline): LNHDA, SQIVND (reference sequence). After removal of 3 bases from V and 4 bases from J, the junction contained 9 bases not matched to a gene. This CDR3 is CASSMRTGVGRETQYF. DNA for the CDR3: TGTGCCAGTAGTATGCGGACAGGGGTGGGGCGAGAGACCCAGTACTTC.

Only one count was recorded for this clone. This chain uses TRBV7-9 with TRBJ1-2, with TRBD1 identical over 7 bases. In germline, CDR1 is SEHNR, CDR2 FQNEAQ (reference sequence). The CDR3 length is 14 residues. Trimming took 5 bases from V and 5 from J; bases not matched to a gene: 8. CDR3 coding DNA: TGTGCCAGCAGCCTGGGACAGCTTGTATATGGCTACACCTTC. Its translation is CASSLGQLVYGYTF.

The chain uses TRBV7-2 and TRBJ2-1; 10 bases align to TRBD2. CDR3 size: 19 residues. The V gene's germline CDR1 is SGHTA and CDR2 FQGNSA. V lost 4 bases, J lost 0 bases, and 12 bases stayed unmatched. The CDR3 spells CASSSQQLAGERSYNEQFF. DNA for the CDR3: TGTGCCAGCAGCTCTCAGCAGCTAGCGGGAGAGCGCTCCTACAATGAGCAGTTCTTC.

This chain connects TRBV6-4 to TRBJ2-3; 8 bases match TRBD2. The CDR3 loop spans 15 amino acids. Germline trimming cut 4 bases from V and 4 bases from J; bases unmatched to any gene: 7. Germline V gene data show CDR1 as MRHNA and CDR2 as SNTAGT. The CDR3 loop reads CASSGDGGASDTQYF. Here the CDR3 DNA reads TGTGCCAGCAGTGGTGACGGGGGGGCCTCAGATACGCAGTATTTT.

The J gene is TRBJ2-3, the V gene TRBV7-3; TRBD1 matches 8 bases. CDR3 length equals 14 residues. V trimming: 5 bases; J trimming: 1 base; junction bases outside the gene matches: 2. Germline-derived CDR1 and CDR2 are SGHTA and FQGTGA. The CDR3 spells CASSIQGGTDTQYF. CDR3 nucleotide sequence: TGTGCCAGCAGCATACAGGGGGGCACAGATACGCAGTATTTT.

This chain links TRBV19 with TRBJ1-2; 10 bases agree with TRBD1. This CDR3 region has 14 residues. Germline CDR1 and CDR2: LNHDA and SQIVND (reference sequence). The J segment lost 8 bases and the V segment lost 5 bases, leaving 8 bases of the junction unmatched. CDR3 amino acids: CASSEPDRGKGYTF. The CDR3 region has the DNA TGTGCCAGTAGTGAACCGGACAGGGGGAAGGGCTACACCTTC.

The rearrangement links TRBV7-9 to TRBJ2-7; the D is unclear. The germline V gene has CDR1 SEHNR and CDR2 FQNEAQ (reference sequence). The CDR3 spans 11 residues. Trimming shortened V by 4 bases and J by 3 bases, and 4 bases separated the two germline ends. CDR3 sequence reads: CASSSFYEQYF. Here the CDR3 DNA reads TGTGCCAGCAGCTCCTTCTACGAGCAGTACTTC. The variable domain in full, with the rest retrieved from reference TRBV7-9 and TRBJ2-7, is DTGVSQNPRHKITKRGQNVTFRCDPISEHNRLYWYRQTLGQGPEFLTYFQNEAQLEKSRLLSDRFSAERPKGSFSTLEIQRTEQGDSAMYLCASSSFYEQYFGPGTRLTVT.

The CDR3 region is CASSRGGGRGHEQYF. The CDR3 bases are TGTGCCAGCAGCCGGGGAGGCGGCAGGGGACACGAGCAGTACTTC. The V gene is TRBV7-2, the J gene TRBJ2-7, with D perhaps TRBD1 or TRBD2 (6 bases each). The length of the CDR3 is 15 residues. V lost 5 bases and J 5 bases, leaving 19 bases between the germline ends. Looked up from germline, CDR1 is SGHTA and CDR2 is FQGNSA.

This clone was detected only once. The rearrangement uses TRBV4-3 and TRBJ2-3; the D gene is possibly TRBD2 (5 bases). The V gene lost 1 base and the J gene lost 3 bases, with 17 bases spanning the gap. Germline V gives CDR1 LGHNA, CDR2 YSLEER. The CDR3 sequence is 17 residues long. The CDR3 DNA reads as TGCGCCAGCAGCCAAGGACTCCCATTGAGGGAGACAGATACGCAGTATTTT. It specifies CASSQGLPLRETDTQYF.

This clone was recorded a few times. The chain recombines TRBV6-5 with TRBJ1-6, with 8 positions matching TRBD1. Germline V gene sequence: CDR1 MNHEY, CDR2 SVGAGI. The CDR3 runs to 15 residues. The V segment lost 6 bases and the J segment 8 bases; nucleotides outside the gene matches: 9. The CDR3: CASSPPGQDYSPLHF. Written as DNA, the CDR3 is TGTGCCAGCAGCCCCCCGGGACAGGATTATTCACCCCTCCACTTT.

Here the CDR3 reads CASSLGVTDNTEAFF. The CDR3 DNA sequence: TGTGCCAGCAGCTTGGGCGTGACGGATAACACTGAAGCTTTCTTT. V gene TRBV7-2 combines with J gene TRBJ1-1; D is ambiguous. Looked up from germline, CDR1 is SGHTA and CDR2 is FQGNSA. V was trimmed by 3 bases and J by 2 bases, leaving 13 bases between them. The length of the CDR3 is 15 residues.

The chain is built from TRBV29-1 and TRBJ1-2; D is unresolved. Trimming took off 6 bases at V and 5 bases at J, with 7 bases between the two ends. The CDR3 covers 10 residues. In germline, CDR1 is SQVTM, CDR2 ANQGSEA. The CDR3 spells CSVLEYGYTF. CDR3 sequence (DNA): TGCAGCGTCCTAGAATATGGCTACACCTTC. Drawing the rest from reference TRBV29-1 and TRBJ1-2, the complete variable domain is SAVISQKPSRDICQRGTSLTIQCQVDSQVTMMFWYRQQPGQSLTLIATANQGSEATYESGFVIDKFPISRPNLTFSTLTVSNMSPEDSSIYLCSVLEYGYTFGSGTRLTVV.

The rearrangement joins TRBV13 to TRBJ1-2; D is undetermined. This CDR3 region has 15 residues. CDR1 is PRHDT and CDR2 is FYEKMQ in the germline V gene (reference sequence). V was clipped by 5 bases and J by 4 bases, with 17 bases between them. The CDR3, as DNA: TGTGCCAGCAGCCCAGACCCCTATGAGGGCTATGGCTACACCTTC. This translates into CASSPDPYEGYGYTF.

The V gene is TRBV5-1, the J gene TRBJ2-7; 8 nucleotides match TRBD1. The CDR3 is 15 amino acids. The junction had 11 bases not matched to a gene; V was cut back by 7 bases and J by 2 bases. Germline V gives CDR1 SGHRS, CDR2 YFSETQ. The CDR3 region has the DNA TGCGCCAGCCATGAACCCGGGACAGGTGCCTACGAGCAGTACTTC. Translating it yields CASHEPGTGAYEQYF.

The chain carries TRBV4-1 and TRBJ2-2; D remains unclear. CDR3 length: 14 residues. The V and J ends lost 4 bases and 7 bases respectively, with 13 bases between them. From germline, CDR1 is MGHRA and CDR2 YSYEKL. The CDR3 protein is CASSPRAIDGELFF. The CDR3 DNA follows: TGCGCCAGCAGCCCCCGTGCCATAGACGGGGAGCTGTTTTTT.

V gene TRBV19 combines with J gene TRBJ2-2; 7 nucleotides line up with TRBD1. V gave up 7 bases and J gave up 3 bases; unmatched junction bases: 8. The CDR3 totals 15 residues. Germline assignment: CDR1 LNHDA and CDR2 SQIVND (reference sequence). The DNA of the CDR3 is TGTGCCAGTACCGCACAGGGGTTATACACCGGGGAGCTGTTTTTT. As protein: CASTAQGLYTGELFF.

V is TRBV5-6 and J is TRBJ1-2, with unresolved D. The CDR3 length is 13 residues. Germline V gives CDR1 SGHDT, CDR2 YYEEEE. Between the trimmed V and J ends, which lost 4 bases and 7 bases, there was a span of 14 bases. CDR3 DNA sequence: TGTGCCAGCAGCCCTGCCGGCGCCAGTGGCTACACCTTC. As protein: CASSPAGASGYTF.

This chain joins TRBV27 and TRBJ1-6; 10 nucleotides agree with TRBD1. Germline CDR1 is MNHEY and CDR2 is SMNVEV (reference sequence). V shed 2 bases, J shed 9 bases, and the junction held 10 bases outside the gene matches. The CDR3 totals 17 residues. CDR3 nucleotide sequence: TGTGCCAGCAGTTTAAGTTCAGGGACAGGGGATTTTTCACCCCTCCACTTT. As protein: CASSLSSGTGDFSPLHF.

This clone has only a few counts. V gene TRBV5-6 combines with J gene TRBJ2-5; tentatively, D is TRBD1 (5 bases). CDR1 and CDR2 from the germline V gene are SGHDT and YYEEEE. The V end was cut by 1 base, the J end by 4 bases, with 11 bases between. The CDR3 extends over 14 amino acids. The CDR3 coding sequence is TGTGCCAGCAGCTTGACTGGGGCGAGAGAGACCCAGTACTTC. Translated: CASSLTGARETQYF.

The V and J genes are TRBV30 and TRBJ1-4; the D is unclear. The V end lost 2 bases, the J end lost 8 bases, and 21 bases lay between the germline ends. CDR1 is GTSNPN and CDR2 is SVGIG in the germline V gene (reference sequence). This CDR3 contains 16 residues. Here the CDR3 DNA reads TGTGCCTGGAGTCTCCAAGGAAGATCTAAAGGGGAAAAACTGTTTTTT. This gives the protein CAWSLQGRSKGEKLFF.

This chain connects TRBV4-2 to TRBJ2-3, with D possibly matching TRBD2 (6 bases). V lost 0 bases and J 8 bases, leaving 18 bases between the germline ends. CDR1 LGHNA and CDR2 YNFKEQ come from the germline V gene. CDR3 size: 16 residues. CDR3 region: CASSQEGEAARGTQYF. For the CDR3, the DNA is TGTGCCAGCAGCCAAGAAGGGGAGGCTGCTAGGGGTACGCAGTATTTT.

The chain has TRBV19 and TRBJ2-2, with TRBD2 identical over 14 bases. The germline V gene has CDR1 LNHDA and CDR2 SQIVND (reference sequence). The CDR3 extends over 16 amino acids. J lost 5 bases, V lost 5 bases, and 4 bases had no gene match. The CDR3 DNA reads TGTGCCAGTAGTCGACTAGCGGGAGGGGGGACCGGGGAGCTGTTTTTT. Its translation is CASSRLAGGGTGELFF.